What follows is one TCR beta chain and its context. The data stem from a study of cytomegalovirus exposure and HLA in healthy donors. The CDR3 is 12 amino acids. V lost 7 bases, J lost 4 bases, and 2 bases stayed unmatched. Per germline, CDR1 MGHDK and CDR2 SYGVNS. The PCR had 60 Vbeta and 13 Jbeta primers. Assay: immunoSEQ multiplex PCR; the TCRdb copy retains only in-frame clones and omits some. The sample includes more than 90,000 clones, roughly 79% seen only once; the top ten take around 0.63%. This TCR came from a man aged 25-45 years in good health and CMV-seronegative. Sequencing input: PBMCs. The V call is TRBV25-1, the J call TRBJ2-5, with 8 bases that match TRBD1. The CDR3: CASTGGGETQYF. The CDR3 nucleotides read TGTGCCAGCACAGGGGGCGGAGAGACCCAGTACTTC.